Shown below are 7 T cell receptor beta chains from a single sample sequenced in a study of T cells in Graves' hyperthyroidism and ophthalmopathy. TCR beta CDR3 sequences were amplified from RNA transcripts. The HTBI primer set served for first-round RT-PCR of the TCR CDR3. A single record per CDR3 protein comes from TCRdb applying MiXCR to the multiplex PCR reads. The sample yields roughly 550,000 distinct CDR3 sequences, roughly 15% seen once. The material sequenced was blood. These receptors were obtained from a woman aged 25 to 39 with Graves' ophthalmopathy.

This clonotype occurred a few times. The chain combines TRBV9 with TRBJ2-3; 8 nucleotides match TRBD2. CDR3 size: 16 residues. V gave up 0 bases and J gave up 3 bases; unmatched junction bases: 6. Germline assignment: CDR1 SGDLS and CDR2 YYNGEE. This CDR3 reads CASSVETGGPTDTQYF. DNA of the CDR3: TGTGCCAGCAGCGTAGAGACGGGAGGGCCGACAGATACGCAGTATTTT.

The chain has TRBV9 and TRBJ2-7; the D gene could be TRBD1 or TRBD2 (6 bases each). This CDR3 spans 15 amino acids. Germline V gene lookup returns CDR1 SGDLS and CDR2 YYNGEE. The V gene lost 0 bases and the J gene lost 6 bases, with 16 bases spanning the gap. The CDR3 is CASSVEGEVPSEQYF. In DNA, the CDR3 is TGTGCCAGCAGCGTAGAGGGGGAGGTGCCCAGCGAGCAGTACTTC.

This clonotype showed up just once. A single base separates this from a much larger clone, so it may be a read error. The V and J genes are TRBV28 and TRBJ2-7, with 9 bases that match TRBD2. J was trimmed by 2 bases and V by 6 bases; bases with no gene match: 2. The CDR3 is 13 amino acids. Germline lookup yields CDR1 MDHEN and CDR2 SYDVKM. This chain's CDR3 is CASRVAGAYEQYF. The CDR3 DNA reads as TGTGCCAGCAGGGTAGCGGGAGCCTACGAGCAGTACTTC.

The chain uses TRBV7-9 and TRBJ2-2; 8 bases align to TRBD2. Looked up from germline, CDR1 is SEHNR and CDR2 is FQNEAQ (reference sequence). V gave up 5 bases and J gave up 5 bases; unmatched junction bases: 10. The CDR3 covers 16 residues. CDR3 DNA sequence: TGTGCCAGCAGCCTGGGACTAGGGACGAGTACCGGGGAGCTGTTTTTT. Amino acid sequence: CASSLGLGTSTGELFF.

Points on this clonotype: A read error may be the cause here, since a much bigger clone is one base away. The chain links TRBV30 to TRBJ2-1; TRBD2 matches at 12 bases. Looked up from germline, CDR1 is GTSNPN and CDR2 is SVGIG (reference sequence). There are 14 residues in the CDR3. CDR3 sequence reads: CTSRTSGIYNEQFF. DNA of the CDR3: TGTACCAGCCGGACTAGCGGGATTTACAATGAGCAGTTCTTC. Complete variable domain (other parts from reference TRBV30 and TRBJ2-1): SQTIHQWPATLVQPVGSPLSLECTVEGTSNPNLYWYRQAAGRGLQLLFYSVGIGQISSEVPQNLSASRPQDRQFILSSKKLLLSDSGFYLCTSRTSGIYNEQFFGPGTRLTVL.

This clonotype has a count of ten or more. V and J are TRBV11-2 and TRBJ2-1, with 8 bases fitting TRBD2. There are 15 residues in the CDR3. V lost 3 bases, J lost 7 bases, and 8 bases stayed unmatched. In germline, CDR1 is SGHAT, CDR2 FQNNGV. CDR3 amino acids: CASSFYERERNEQFF. The CDR3 DNA follows: TGTGCCAGCAGCTTTTACGAGCGGGAGCGTAATGAGCAGTTCTTC.

This chain links TRBV11-1 with TRBJ2-1; perhaps TRBD2 as D (7 bases). Per the germline V gene, CDR1 is SGHAT and CDR2 is FQDESV (reference sequence). Trimming left V 9 bases short and J 0 bases short, with 24 bases between. This CDR3 spans 18 amino acids. The CDR3 sequence is CASSWGGPFFDSYNEQFF. The CDR3, as DNA: TGTGCCAGTTCTTGGGGGGGGCCCTTCTTCGACTCCTACAATGAGCAGTTCTTC. Supplemented by reference TRBV11-1 and TRBJ2-1, the full variable domain reads EAEVAQSPRYKITEKSQAVAFWCDPISGHATLYWYRQILGQGPELLVQFQDESVVDDSQLPKDRFSAERLKGVDSTLKIQPAELGDSAMYLCASSWGGPFFDSYNEQFFGPGTRLTVL.